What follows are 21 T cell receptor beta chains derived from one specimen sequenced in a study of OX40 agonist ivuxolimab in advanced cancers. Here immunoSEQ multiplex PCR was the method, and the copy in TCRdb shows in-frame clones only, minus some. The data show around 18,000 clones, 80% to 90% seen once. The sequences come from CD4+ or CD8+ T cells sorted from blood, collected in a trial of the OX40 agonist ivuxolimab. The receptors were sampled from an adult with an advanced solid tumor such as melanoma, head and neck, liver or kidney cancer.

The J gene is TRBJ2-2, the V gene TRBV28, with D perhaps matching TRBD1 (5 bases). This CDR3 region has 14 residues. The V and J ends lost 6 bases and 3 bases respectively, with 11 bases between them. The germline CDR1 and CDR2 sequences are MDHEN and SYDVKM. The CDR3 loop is CASSQDTYTGELFF. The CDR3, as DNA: TGTGCCAGCAGCCAGGACACTTACACCGGGGAGCTGTTTTTT. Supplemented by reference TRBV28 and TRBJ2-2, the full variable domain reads DVKVTQSSRYLVKRTGEKVFLECVQDMDHENMFWYRQDPGLGLRLIYFSYDVKMKEKGDIPEGYSVSREKKERFSLILESASTNQTSMYLCASSQDTYTGELFFGEGSRLTVL.

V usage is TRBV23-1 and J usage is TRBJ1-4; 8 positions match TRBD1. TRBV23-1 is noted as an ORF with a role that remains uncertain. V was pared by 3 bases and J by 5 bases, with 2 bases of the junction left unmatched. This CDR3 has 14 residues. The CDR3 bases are TGCGCCAGCAGTCAGAGGACAGGGAATGAAAAACTGTTTTTT. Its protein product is CASSQRTGNEKLFF.

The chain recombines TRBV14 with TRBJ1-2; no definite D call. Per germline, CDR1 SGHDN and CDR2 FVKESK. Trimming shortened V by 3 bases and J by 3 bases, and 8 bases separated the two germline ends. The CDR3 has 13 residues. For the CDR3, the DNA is TGTGCCAGCAGCCAGGACGGTTACTATGGCTACACCTTC. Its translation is CASSQDGYYGYTF. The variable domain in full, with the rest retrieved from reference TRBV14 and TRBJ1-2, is EAGVTQFPSHSVIEKGQTVTLRCDPISGHDNLYWYRRVMGKEIKFLLHFVKESKQDESGMPNNRFLAERTGGTYSTLKVQPAELEDSGVYFCASSQDGYYGYTFGSGTRLTVV.

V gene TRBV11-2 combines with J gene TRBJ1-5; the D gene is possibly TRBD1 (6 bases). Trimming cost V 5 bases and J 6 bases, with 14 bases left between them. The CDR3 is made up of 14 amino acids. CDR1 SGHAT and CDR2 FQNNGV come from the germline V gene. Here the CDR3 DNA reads TGTGCCAGCAGCAAAGAGGGGGGCTCTCAGCCCCAGCATTTT. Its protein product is CASSKEGGSQPQHF.

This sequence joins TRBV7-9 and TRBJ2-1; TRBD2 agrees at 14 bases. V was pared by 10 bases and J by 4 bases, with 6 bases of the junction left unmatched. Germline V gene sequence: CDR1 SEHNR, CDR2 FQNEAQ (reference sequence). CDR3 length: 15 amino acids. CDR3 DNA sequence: TGTGCCACCCGCGGGACTAGCGGGGGTTACAATGAGCAGTTCTTC. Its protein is CATRGTSGGYNEQFF.

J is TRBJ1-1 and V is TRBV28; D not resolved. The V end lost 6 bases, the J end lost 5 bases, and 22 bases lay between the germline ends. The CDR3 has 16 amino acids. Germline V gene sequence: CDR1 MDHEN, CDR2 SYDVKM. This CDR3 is CASSLPGSALGTEAFF. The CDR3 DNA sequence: TGTGCCAGCAGCCTACCAGGCTCCGCTCTTGGAACTGAAGCTTTCTTT.

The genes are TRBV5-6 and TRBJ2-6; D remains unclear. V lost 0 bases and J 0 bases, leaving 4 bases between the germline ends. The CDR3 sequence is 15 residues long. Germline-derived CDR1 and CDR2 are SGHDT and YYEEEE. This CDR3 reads CASSLVRSGANVLTF. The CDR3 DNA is TGTGCCAGCAGCTTGGTGCGCTCTGGGGCCAACGTCCTGACTTTC.

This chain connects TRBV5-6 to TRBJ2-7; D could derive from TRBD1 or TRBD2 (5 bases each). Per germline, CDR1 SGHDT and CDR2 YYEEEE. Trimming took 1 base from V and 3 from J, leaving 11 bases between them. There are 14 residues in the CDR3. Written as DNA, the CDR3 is TGTGCCAGCAGCTTGAGGGGACCCTTCTACGAGCAGTACTTC. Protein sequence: CASSLRGPFYEQYF.

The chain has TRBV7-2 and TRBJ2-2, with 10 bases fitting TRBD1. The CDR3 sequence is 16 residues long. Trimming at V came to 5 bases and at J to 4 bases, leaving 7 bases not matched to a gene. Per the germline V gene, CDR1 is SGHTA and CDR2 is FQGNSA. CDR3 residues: CASSLKGQGITGELFF. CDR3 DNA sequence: TGTGCCAGCAGCCTCAAGGGACAGGGGATCACCGGGGAGCTGTTTTTT.

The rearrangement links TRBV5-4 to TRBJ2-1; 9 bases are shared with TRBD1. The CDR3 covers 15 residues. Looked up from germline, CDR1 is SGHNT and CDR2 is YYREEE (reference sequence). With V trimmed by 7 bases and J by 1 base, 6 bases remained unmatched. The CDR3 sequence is CASWGQGKSYNEQFF. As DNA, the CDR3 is TGTGCCAGCTGGGGACAGGGAAAGTCCTACAATGAGCAGTTCTTC.

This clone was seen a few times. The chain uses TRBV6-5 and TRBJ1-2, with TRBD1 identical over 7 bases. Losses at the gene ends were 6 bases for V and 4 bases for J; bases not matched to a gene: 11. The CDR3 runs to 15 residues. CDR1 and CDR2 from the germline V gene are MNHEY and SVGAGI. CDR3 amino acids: CASRAPRQGLYGYTF. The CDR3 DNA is TGTGCCAGCAGAGCACCCAGACAGGGCCTCTATGGCTACACCTTC.

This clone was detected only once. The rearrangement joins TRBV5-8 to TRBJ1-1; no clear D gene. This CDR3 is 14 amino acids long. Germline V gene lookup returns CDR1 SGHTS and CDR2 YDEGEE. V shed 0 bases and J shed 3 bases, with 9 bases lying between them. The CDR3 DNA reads TGTGCCAGCAGCTTGGTCGGCACCCACACTGAAGCTTTCTTT. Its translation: CASSLVGTHTEAFF.

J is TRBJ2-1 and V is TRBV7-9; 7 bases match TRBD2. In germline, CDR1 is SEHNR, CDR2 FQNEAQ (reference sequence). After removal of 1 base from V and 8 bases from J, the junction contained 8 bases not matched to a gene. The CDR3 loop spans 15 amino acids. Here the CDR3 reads CASSLEAGVRYEQFF. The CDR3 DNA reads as TGTGCCAGCAGCTTAGAGGCGGGAGTAAGGTATGAGCAGTTCTTC.

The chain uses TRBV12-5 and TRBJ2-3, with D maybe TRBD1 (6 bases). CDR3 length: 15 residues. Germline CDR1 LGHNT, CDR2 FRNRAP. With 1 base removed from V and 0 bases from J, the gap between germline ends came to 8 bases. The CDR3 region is CASGLGDTSTDTQYF. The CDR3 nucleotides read TGTGCTAGTGGTTTGGGGGACACCAGCACAGATACGCAGTATTTT.

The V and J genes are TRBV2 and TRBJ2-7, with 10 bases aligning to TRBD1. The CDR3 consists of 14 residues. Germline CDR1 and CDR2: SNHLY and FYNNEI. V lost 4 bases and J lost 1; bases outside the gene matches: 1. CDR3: CASSGTGGSYEQYF. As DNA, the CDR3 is TGTGCCAGCAGTGGGACAGGGGGATCCTACGAGCAGTACTTC. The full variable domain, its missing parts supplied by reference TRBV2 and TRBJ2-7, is EPEVTQTPSHQVTQMGQEVILRCVPISNHLYFYWYRQILGQKVEFLVSFYNNEISEKSEIFDDQFSVERPDGSNFTLKIRSTKLEDSAMYFCASSGTGGSYEQYFGPGTRLTVT.

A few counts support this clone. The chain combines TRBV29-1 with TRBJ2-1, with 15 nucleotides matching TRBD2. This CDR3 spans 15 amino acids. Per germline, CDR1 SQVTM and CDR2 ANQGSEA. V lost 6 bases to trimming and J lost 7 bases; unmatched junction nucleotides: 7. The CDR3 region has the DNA TGCAGCGTCCGGACTAGCGGGAGGGCCGATAATGAGCAGTTCTTC. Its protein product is CSVRTSGRADNEQFF.

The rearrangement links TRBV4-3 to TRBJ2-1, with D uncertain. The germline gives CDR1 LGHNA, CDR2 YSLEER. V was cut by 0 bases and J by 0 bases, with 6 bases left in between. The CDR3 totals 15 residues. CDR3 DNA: TGCGCCAGCAGCCAAGACGGAACCTCCTACAATGAGCAGTTCTTC. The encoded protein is CASSQDGTSYNEQFF.

CDR3 nucleotides: TGTGCCAGTACAGGGGGACAGGGACATTACTATGGCTACACCTTC. Residues: CASTGGQGHYYGYTF. The chain employs TRBV19 and TRBJ1-2; 9 positions match TRBD1. This CDR3 contains 15 residues. Trimming at V came to 7 bases and at J to 3 bases, leaving 9 bases not matched to a gene. The germline V gene has CDR1 LNHDA and CDR2 SQIVND (reference sequence).

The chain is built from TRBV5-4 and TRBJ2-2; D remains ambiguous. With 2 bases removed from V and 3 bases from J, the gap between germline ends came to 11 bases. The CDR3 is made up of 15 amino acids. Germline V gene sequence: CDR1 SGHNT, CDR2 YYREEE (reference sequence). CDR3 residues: CASSLGRVDTGELFF. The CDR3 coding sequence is TGTGCCAGCAGCTTAGGTCGGGTAGACACCGGGGAGCTGTTTTTT. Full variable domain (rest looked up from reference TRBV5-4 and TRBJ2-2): ETGVTQSPTHLIKTRGQQVTLRCSSQSGHNTVSWYQQALGQGPQFIFQYYREEENGRGNFPPRFSGLQFPNYSSELNVNALELDDSALYLCASSLGRVDTGELFFGEGSRLTVL.

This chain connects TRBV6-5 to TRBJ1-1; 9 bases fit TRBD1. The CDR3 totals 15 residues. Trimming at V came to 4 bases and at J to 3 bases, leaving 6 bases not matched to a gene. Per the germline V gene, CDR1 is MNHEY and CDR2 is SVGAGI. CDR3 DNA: TGTGCCAGCAGTTCCCTACAGGGGGCCGACACTGAAGCTTTCTTT. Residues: CASSSLQGADTEAFF.

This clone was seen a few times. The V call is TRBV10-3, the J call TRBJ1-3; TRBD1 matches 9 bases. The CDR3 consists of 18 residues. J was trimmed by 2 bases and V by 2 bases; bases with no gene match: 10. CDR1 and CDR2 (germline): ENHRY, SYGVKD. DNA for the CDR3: TGTGCCATCAGTGAGGCTCAAGCCGGGACAGGGACTGGAAACACCATATATTTT. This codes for CAISEAQAGTGTGNTIYF.